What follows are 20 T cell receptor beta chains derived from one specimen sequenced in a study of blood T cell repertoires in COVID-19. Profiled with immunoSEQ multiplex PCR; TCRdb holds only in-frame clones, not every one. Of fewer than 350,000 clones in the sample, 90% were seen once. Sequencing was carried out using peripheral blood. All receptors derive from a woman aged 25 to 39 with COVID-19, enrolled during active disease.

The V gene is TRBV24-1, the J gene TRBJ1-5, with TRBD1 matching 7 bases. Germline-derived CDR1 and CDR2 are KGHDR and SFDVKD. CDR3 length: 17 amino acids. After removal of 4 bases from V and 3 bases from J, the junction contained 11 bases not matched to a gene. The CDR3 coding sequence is TGTGCCACCAGTGACCGATCGCAGGGGGTCGACAATCAGCCCCAGCATTTT. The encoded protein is CATSDRSQGVDNQPQHF.

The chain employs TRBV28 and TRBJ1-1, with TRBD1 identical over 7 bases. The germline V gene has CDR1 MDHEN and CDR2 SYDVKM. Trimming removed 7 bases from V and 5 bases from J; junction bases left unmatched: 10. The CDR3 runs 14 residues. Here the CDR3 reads CASKGAPSGTEAFF. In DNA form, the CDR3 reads TGTGCCAGCAAGGGGGCACCCTCCGGGACTGAAGCTTTCTTT.

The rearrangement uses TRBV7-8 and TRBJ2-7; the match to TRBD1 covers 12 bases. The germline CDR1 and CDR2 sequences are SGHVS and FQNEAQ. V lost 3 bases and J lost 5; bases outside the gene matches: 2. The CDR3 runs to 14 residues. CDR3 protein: CASSFGTGGHEQYF. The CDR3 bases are TGTGCCAGCAGCTTCGGGACAGGGGGCCACGAGCAGTACTTC.

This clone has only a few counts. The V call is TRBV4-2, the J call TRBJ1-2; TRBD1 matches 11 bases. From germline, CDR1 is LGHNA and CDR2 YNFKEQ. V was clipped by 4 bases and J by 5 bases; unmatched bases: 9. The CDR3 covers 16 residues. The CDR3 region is CASSLEGTGGGYGYTF. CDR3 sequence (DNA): TGTGCCAGCAGCCTGGAAGGGACAGGGGGAGGTTATGGCTACACCTTC.

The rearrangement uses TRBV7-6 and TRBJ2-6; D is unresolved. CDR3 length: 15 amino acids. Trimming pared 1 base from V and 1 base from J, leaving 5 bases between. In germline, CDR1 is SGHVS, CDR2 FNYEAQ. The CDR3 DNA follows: TGTGCCAGCAGCTTAGGTCTGTCTGGGGCCAACGTCCTGACTTTC. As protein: CASSLGLSGANVLTF.

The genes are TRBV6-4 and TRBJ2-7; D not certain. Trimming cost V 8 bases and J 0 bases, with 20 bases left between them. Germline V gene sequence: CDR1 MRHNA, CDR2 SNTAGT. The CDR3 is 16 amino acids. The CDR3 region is CASPLTSTESSYEQYF. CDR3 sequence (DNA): TGTGCCAGCCCTCTCACTTCGACGGAGAGCTCCTACGAGCAGTACTTC.

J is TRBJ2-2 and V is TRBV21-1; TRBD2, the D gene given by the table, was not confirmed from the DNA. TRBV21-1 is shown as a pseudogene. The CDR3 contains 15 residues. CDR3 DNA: TGTGCCAGCAGTACTAGCGGGAGAGGTACCGGGGAGCTGTTTTTT. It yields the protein CASSTSGRGTGELFF.

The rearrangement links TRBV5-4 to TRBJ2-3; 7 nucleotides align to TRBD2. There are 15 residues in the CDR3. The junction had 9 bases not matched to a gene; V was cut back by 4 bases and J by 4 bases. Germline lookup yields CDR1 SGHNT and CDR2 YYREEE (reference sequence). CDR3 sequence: CASSTRALAPDTQYF. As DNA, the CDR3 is TGTGCCAGCAGCACGCGGGCACTAGCGCCAGATACGCAGTATTTT.

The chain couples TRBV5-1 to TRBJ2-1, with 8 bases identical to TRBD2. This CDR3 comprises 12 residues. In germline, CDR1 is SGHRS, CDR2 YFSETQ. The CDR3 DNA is TGCGCGAGCGGGAGCTATGACAATGAGCAGTTCTTC. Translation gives CASGSYDNEQFF. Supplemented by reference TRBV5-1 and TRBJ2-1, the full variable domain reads KAGVTQTPRYLIKTRGQQVTLSCSPISGHRSVSWYQQTPGQGLQFLFEYFSETQRNKGNFPGRFSGRQFSNSRSEMNVSTLELGDSALYLCASGSYDNEQFFGPGTRLTVL.

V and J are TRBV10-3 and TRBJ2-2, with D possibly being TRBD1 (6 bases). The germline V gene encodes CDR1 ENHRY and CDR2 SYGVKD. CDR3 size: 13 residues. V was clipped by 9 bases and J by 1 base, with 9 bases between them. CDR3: CAIRTENTGELFF. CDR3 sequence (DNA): TGTGCCATTAGGACAGAGAACACCGGGGAGCTGTTTTTT.

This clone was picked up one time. In DNA form, the CDR3 reads TGTGCCAGCAGCAGCGAGCGAGATACGCAGTATTTT. This encodes CASSSERDTQYF. This chain connects TRBV2 to TRBJ2-3; D remains unclear. The CDR3 consists of 12 residues. Germline V gene lookup returns CDR1 SNHLY and CDR2 FYNNEI. Trimming took off 6 bases at V and 5 bases at J, with 9 bases between the two ends. The variable domain in full, completed from reference TRBV2 and TRBJ2-3, reads EPEVTQTPSHQVTQMGQEVILRCVPISNHLYFYWYRQILGQKVEFLVSFYNNEISEKSEIFDDQFSVERPDGSNFTLKIRSTKLEDSAMYFCASSSERDTQYFGPGTRLTVL.

The CDR3 reads CASSLSSQETQYF. The CDR3 DNA is TGCGCCAGCAGCTTGAGCTCCCAAGAGACCCAGTACTTC. V and J are TRBV5-1 and TRBJ2-5; D gene ambiguous. CDR3 size: 13 residues. With 1 base removed from V and 1 base from J, the gap between germline ends came to 5 bases. Per germline, CDR1 SGHRS and CDR2 YFSETQ.

CDR3 in amino acids: CASSMGDRGRQPQHF. The CDR3, as DNA: TGTGCCAGTAGTATGGGTGACAGGGGCCGACAGCCCCAGCATTTT. The chain employs TRBV19 and TRBJ1-5, with TRBD1 matching 8 bases. The CDR3 covers 15 residues. Trimming cost V 3 bases and J 7 bases; bases outside gene matches: 8. Germline CDR1 and CDR2: LNHDA and SQIVND (reference sequence).

CDR3 residues: CATSDLRLADTDTQYF. The CDR3 nucleotides are TGTGCCACCAGTGATTTAAGACTAGCGGACACAGATACGCAGTATTTT. The chain recombines TRBV24-1 with TRBJ2-3, with 9 positions matching TRBD2. The germline V gene has CDR1 KGHDR and CDR2 SFDVKD. J was trimmed by 2 bases and V by 1 base; bases with no gene match: 3. This CDR3 region has 16 residues.

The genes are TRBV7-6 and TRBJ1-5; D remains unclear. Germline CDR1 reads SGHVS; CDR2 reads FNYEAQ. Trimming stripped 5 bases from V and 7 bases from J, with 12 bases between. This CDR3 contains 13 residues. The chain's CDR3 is CASSTGSRQPQHF. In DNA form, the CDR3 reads TGTGCCAGCAGCACGGGGTCACGGCAGCCCCAGCATTTT.

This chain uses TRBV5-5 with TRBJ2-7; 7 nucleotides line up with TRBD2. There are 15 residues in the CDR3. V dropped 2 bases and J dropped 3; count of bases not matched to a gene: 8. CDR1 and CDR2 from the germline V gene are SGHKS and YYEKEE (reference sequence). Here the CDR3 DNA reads TGTGCCAGCAGCTTCTCAGCGGGGCGATTCTACGAGCAGTACTTC. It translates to CASSFSAGRFYEQYF. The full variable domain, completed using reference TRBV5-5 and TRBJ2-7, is DAGVTQSPTHLIKTRGQQVTLRCSPISGHKSVSWYQQVLGQGPQFIFQYYEKEERGRGNFPDRFSARQFPNYSSELNVNALLLGDSALYLCASSFSAGRFYEQYFGPGTRLTVT.

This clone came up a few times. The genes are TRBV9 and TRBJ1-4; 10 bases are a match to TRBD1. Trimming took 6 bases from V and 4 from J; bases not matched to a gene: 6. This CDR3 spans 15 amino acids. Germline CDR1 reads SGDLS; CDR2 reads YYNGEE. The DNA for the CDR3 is TGTGCCAGCACCGTGGGGGACAGGGGTAATGAAAAACTGTTTTTT. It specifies CASTVGDRGNEKLFF.

The CDR3 here is CASSLEGRGRGQPQHF. In DNA form, the CDR3 reads TGCGCCAGCAGCTTGGAAGGCAGGGGGAGAGGCCAGCCCCAGCATTTT. V usage is TRBV5-1 and J usage is TRBJ1-5, with 7 bases lining up with TRBD1. J lost 7 bases, V lost 0 bases, and 10 bases had no gene match. CDR1 SGHRS and CDR2 YFSETQ come from the germline V gene. The CDR3 has 16 amino acids. The variable domain in full, completed from reference TRBV5-1 and TRBJ1-5, reads KAGVTQTPRYLIKTRGQQVTLSCSPISGHRSVSWYQQTPGQGLQFLFEYFSETQRNKGNFPGRFSGRQFSNSRSEMNVSTLELGDSALYLCASSLEGRGRGQPQHFGDGTRLSIL.

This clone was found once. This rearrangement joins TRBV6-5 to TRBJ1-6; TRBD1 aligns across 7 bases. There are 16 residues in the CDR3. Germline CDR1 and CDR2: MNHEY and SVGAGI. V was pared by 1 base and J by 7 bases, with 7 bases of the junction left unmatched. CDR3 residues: CASSYFSGQANSPLHF. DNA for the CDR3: TGTGCCAGCAGTTACTTCTCTGGACAGGCAAATTCACCCCTCCACTTT.

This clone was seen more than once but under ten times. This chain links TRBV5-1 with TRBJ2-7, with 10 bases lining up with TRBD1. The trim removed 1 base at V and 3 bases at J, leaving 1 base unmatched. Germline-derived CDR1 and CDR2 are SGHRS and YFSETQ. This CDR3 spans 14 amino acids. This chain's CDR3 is CASSLRTGGYEQYF. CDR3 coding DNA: TGCGCCAGCAGCTTGCGGACAGGGGGCTACGAGCAGTACTTC.